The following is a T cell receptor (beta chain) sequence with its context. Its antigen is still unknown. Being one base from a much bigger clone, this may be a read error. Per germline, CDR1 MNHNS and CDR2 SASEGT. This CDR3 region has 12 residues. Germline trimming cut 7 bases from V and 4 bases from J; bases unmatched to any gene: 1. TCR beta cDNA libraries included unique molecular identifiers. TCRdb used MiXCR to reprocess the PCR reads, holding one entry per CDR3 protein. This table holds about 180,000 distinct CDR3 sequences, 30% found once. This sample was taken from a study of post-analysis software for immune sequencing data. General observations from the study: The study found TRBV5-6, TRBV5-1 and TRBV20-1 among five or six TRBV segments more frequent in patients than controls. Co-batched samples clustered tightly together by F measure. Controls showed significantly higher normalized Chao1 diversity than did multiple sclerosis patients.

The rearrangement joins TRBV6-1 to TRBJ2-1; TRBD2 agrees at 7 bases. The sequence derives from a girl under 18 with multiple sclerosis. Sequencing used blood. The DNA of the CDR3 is TGTGCCAGCACGCGGGGGTACAATGAGCAGTTCTTC. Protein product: CASTRGYNEQFF.